The clone carrying this TCR beta chain appeared a single time. CDR3 length equals 12 residues. V lost 7 bases to trimming and J lost 6 bases, with 15 bases between them. Germline CDR1 reads SQVTM; CDR2 reads ANQGSEA. How the authors handled the data: Reference gene primer amplification gave estimated nucleated cell counts. Produced via immunoSEQ multiplex PCR; TCRdb's table is partial and in-frame only. That table furnishes V, J and clone size, whereas the DNA furnished D and trimming. The top ten clones hold about 8% of a sample with some 230,000 clones, roughly four fifths of them seen once. These data come from a study of blood T cell repertoires in COVID-19.

The rearrangement links TRBV29-1 to TRBJ1-1; a weak D match, TRBD1 (5 bases). The material sequenced was peripheral blood. The clonotype comes from a woman in her forties or fifties with acute or convalescent COVID-19. In DNA, the CDR3 is TGCAGCGGCGACGGTGGGACTCCTGAAGCTTTCTTT. Translating gives CSGDGGTPEAFF.